This T cell receptor beta chain appears in the sequencing data of a study of resident and recirculating memory T cells in vitiligo. Turning to the study itself: Shave-biopsy epidermis from lesional and nonlesional skin was sequenced alongside PBMCs. Regarding the study as a whole: Sequences differed between biopsy sites and patients, suggesting private specificity. Vitiligo lesions lacked a unique dominant clone, and clonality varied.

Patients had received no treatment within the previous three months. The table came from immunoSEQ multiplex PCR; TCRdb's copy has only in-frame clones and leaves some out. The sample has around 76,000 clones, more than 85% seen once; the top ten hold more than 4%. The CDR3 loop spans 15 amino acids. Per the germline V gene, CDR1 is LGHNA and CDR2 is YNFKEQ. J gave up 6 bases and V 0 bases, and 7 bases lay outside the gene matches. To note about this clone: Its cognate antigen is unknown.

V gene TRBV4-2 combines with J gene TRBJ2-7; 8 bases match TRBD1. Sequencing was performed on blood. This TCR came from a male donor with vitiligo. The DNA of the CDR3 is TGTGCCAGCAGCCAAGATAACAGGGGGTTACCCGAGCAGTACTTC. Its translation is CASSQDNRGLPEQYF.